This T cell receptor beta chain is drawn from a study of blood T cell dynamics during melanoma immunotherapy. As for the study in general: Metastatic melanoma patients received first-line pembrolizumab or nivolumab plus ipilimumab.

This table comes from immunoSEQ multiplex PCR, and its TCRdb copy is limited to in-frame clones, with some not included. Of approximately 10,000 clones listed, approximately 90% are singletons. This CDR3 region has 16 residues. Germline assignment: CDR1 MNHEY and CDR2 SVGAGI. Trimming at V came to 0 bases and at J to 1 base, leaving 0 bases not matched to a gene. Time point defined: week 3, after first cycle of checkpoint inhibitor. The chain joins TRBV6-5 to TRBJ2-6, with 7 bases matching TRBD2. The sample here was blood, taken from a patient treated with checkpoint blockade. This sequence was found in a human donor with melanoma. The CDR3 is CASSYSGGSGANVLTF. CDR3 bases: TGTGCCAGCAGTTACTCGGGAGGGTCTGGGGCCAACGTCCTGACTTTC.